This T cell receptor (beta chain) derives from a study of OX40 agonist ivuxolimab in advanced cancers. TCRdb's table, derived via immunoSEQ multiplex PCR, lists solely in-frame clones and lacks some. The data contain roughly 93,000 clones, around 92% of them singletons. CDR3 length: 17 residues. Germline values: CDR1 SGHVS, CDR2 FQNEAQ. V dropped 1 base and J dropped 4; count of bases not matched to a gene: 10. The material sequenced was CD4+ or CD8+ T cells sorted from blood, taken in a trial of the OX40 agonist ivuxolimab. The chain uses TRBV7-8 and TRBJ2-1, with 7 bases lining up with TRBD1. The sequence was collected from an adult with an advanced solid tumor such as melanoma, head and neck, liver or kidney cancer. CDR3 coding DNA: TGTGCCAGCAGCTTAGGACACAGGGGCGCCATGTACAATGAGCAGTTCTTC. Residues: CASSLGHRGAMYNEQFF.